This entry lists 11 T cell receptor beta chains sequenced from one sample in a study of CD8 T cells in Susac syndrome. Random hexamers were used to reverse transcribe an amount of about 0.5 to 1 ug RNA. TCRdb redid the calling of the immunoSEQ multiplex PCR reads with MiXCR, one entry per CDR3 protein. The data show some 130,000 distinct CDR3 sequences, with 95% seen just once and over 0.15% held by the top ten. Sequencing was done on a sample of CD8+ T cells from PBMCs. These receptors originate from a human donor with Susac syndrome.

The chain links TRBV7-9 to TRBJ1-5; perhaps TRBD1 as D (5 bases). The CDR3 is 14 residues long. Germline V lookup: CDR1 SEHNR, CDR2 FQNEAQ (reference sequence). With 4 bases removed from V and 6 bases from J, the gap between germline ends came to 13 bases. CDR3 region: CASSSDGGVQPQHF. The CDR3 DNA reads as TGTGCCAGCAGCTCGGACGGGGGGGTTCAGCCCCAGCATTTT.

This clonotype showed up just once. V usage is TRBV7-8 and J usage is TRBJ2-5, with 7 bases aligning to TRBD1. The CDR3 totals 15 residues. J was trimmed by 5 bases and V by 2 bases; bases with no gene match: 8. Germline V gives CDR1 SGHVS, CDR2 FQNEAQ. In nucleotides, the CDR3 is TGTGCCAGCAGCTTAATTACAGGGGCCATGGAGACCCAGTACTTC. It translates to CASSLITGAMETQYF.

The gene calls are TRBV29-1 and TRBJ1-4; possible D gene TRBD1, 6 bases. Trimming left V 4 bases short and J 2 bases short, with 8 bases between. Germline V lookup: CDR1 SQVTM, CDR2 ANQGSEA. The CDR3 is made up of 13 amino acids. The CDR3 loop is CSVAGVTNEKLFF. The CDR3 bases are TGCAGCGTTGCAGGGGTTACTAATGAAAAACTGTTTTTT.

CDR3 amino acids: CASSAATGYEQYF. The DNA of the CDR3 is TGCGCCAGCAGCGCCGCAACAGGCTACGAGCAGTACTTC. The genes are TRBV5-1 and TRBJ2-7; TRBD1 is a possible D gene (5 bases). Germline lookup yields CDR1 SGHRS and CDR2 YFSETQ. The CDR3 runs to 13 residues. V was clipped by 4 bases and J by 3 bases, with 11 bases between them.

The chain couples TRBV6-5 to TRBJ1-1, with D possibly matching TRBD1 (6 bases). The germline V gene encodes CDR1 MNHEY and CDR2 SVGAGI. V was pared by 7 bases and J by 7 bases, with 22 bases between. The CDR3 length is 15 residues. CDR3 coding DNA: TGTGCCAGCAAATTCTCTGGGGGGCATCGGGATGAAGCTTTCTTT. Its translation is CASKFSGGHRDEAFF.

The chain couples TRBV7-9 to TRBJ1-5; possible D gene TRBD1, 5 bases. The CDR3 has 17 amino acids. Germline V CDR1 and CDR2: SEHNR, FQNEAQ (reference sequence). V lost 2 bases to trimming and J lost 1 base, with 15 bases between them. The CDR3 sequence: CASSLSGGGASNQPQHF. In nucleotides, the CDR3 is TGTGCCAGCAGCTTATCCGGGGGAGGGGCGAGCAATCAGCCCCAGCATTTT.

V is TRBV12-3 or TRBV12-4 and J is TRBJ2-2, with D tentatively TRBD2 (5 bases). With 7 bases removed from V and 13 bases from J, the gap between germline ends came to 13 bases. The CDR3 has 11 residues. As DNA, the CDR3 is TGTGCCAGCACCATGGAGGCCCCGCTGTTTTTT. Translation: CASTMEAPLFF.

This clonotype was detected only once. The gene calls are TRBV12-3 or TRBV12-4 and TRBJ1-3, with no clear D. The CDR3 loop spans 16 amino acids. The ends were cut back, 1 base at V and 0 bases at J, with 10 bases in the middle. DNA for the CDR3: TGTGCCAGCAGTTTAGAGACTGATACCTCTGGAAACACCATATATTTT. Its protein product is CASSLETDTSGNTIYF.

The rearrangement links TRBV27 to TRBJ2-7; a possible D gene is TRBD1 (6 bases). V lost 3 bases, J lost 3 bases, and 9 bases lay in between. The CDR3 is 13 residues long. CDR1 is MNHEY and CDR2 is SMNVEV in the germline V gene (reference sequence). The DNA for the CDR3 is TGTGCCAGCAGTTTGGGGGCCTTCTACGAGCAGTACTTC. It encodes CASSLGAFYEQYF.

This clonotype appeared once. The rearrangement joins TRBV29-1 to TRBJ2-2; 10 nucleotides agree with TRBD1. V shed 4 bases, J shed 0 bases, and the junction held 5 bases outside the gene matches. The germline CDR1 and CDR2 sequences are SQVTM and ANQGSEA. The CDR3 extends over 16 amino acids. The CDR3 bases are TGCAGCGTTGTCCGACAGGGGGCCTCGAACACCGGGGAGCTGTTTTTT. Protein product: CSVVRQGASNTGELFF.

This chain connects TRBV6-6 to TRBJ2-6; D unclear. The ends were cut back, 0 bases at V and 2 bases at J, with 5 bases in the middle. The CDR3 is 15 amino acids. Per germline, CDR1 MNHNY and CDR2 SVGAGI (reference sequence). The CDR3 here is CASSYSGTGANVLTF. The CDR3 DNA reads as TGTGCCAGCAGTTACTCCGGTACTGGGGCCAACGTCCTGACTTTC.